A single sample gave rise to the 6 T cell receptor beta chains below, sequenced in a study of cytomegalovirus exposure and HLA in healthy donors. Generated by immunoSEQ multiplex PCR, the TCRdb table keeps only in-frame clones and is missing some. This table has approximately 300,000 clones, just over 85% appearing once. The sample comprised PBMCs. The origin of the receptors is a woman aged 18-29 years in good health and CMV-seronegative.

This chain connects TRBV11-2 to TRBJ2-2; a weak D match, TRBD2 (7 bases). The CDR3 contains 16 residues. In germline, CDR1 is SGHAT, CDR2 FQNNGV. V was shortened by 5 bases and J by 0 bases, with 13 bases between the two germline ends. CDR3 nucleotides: TGTGCCAGCAGCAATCGCGGGGGCGCGAACACCGGGGAGCTGTTTTTT. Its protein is CASSNRGGANTGELFF.

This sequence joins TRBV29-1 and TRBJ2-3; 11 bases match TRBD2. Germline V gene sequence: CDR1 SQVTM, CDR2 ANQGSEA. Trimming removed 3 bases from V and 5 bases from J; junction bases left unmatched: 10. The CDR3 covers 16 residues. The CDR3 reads CSVDPPTSGSIDTQYF. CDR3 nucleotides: TGCAGCGTTGACCCCCCAACTAGCGGGAGTATAGATACGCAGTATTTT.

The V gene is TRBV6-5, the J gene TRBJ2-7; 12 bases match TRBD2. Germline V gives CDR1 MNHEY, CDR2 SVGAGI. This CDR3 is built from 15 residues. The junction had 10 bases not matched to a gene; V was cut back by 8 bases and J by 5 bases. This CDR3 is CASRGLAGGFNEQYF. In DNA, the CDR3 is TGTGCCAGCCGCGGGCTAGCGGGAGGGTTCAACGAGCAGTACTTC.

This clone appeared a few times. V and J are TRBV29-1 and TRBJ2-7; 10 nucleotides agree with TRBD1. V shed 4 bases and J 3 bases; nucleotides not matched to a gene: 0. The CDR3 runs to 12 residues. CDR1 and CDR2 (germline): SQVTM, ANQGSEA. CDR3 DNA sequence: TGCAGCGTTGGGACAGGGGGCTACGAGCAGTACTTC. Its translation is CSVGTGGYEQYF.

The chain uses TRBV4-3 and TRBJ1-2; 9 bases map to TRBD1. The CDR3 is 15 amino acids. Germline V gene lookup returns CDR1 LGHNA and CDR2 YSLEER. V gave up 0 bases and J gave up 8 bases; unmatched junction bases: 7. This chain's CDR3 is CASSQDPGTGTGYTF. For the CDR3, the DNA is TGCGCCAGCAGCCAAGACCCCGGGACAGGGACCGGCTACACCTTC.

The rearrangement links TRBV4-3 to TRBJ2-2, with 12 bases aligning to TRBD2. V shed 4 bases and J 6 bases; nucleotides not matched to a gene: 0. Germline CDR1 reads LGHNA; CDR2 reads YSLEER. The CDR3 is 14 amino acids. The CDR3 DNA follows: TGCGCCAGCAGCCGACTAGCGGGAGCCGGGGAGCTGTTTTTT. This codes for CASSRLAGAGELFF.